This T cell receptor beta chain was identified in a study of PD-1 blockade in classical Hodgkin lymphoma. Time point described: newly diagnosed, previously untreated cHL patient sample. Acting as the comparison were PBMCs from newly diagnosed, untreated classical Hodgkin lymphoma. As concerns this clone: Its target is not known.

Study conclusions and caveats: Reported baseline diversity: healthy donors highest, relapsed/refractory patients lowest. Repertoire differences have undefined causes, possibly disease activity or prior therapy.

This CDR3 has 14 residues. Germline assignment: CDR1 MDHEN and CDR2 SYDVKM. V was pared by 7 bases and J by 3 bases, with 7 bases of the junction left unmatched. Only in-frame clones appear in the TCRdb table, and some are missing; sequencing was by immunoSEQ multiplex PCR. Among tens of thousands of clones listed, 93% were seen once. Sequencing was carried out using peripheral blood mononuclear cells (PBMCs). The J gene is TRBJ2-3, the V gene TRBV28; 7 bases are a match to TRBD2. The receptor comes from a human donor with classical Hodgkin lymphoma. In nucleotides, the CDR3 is TGTGCCAGCACCAACCTGGGGGGGACAGATACGCAGTATTTT. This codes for CASTNLGGTDTQYF.